This entry lists 32 T cell receptor beta chains sequenced from one sample in a study of cytomegalovirus exposure and HLA in healthy donors. The primer mix had 60 Vbeta and 13 Jbeta primers. TCRdb keeps only in-frame clones here, not all; method: immunoSEQ multiplex PCR. Counted here are over 200,000 clones, around 89% occurring once; the ten biggest clones make up 0.95% to 1.1%. Source material: PBMCs. The receptors originated from a woman younger than 30 in good health and CMV-seronegative.

The rearrangement uses TRBV4-1 and TRBJ1-2, with D possibly matching TRBD1 (5 bases). CDR1 and CDR2 (germline): MGHRA, YSYEKL. Trimming left V 1 base short and J 2 bases short, with 11 bases between. The CDR3 covers 15 residues. The CDR3: CASSQVGQGNYGYTF. DNA for the CDR3: TGCGCCAGCAGCCAAGTCGGCCAGGGAAACTATGGCTACACCTTC.

The CDR3 loop is CASSRGTGMTEAFF. The CDR3 region has the DNA TGTGCCAGCAGCCGAGGGACAGGGATGACTGAAGCTTTCTTT. The rearrangement links TRBV5-6 to TRBJ1-1; the match to TRBD1 covers 9 bases. The trim removed 4 bases at V and 5 bases at J, leaving 6 bases unmatched. In germline, CDR1 is SGHDT, CDR2 YYEEEE. The CDR3 has 14 amino acids.

On this clone itself: One end of the junction varies from germline; a read error may be responsible. The V call is TRBV7-9, the J call TRBJ1-1, with a tentative D call TRBD1 (6 bases). Germline CDR1 and CDR2: SEHNR and FQNEAQ (reference sequence). CDR3 length: 15 amino acids. The DNA of the CDR3 is TGTTCCAGCAGCTTATCACGCCTGGACAGCGATGAAGCTTTCTTT. It codes for CSSSLSRLDSDEAFF.

This chain links TRBV6-5 with TRBJ1-1; no reliable D call. CDR3 length: 15 amino acids. Germline CDR1 is MNHEY and CDR2 is SVGAGI. V was shortened by 9 bases and J by 0 bases, with 17 bases between the two germline ends. This CDR3 is CASSPYGSLNTEAFF. DNA of the CDR3: TGTGCCAGTTCACCTTACGGGTCATTGAACACTGAAGCTTTCTTT.

The rearrangement joins TRBV5-1 to TRBJ2-1; 14 bases agree with TRBD2. The CDR3 runs 16 residues. CDR1 is SGHRS, CDR2 YFSETQ, per germline. The ends lost 4 bases at V and 9 bases at J; junction bases unmatched: 9. CDR3 amino acids: CASSEGGTSGSIEQFF. In DNA form, the CDR3 reads TGCGCCAGCAGCGAGGGGGGGACTAGCGGGAGTATTGAGCAGTTCTTC.

This clone has only a few counts. The chain employs TRBV10-2 and TRBJ2-6; D gene ambiguous. Germline CDR1 reads WSHSY; CDR2 reads SAAADI. Trimming shortened V by 3 bases and J by 0 bases, and 3 bases separated the two germline ends. CDR3 length equals 14 residues. This CDR3 reads CASSDYSGANVLTF. In DNA, the CDR3 is TGCGCCAGCAGTGATTACTCTGGGGCCAACGTCCTGACTTTC.

This chain uses TRBV4-3 with TRBJ2-5, with D possibly matching TRBD2 (6 bases). The CDR3 contains 16 residues. Germline CDR1 LGHNA, CDR2 YSLEER. V shed 0 bases and J shed 5 bases, with 16 bases lying between them. The CDR3 region is CASSQDVPSAGETQYF. The CDR3 DNA is TGCGCCAGCAGCCAAGATGTGCCTAGCGCGGGGGAGACCCAGTACTTC.

The chain joins TRBV25-1 to TRBJ1-2; 7 nucleotides align to TRBD1. Germline values: CDR1 MGHDK, CDR2 SYGVNS. Trimming took 5 bases from V and 8 from J; bases not matched to a gene: 8. The CDR3 length is 13 residues. CDR3 protein: CASSQDRKGGYTF. The DNA for the CDR3 is TGTGCCAGCAGTCAGGACAGGAAGGGAGGCTACACCTTC.

This clone has just one count. V and J are TRBV5-1 and TRBJ2-3, with 10 bases identical to TRBD2. CDR3 length: 16 amino acids. Germline V CDR1 and CDR2: SGHRS, YFSETQ. V lost 0 bases to trimming and J lost 2 bases; unmatched junction nucleotides: 3. CDR3 nucleotides: TGCGCCAGCAGCTTGGCCGGACTAGCGGACACAGATACGCAGTATTTT. It is translated as CASSLAGLADTDTQYF.

The V call is TRBV6-1, the J call TRBJ1-5; no reliable D call. The germline CDR1 and CDR2 sequences are MNHNS and SASEGT. The CDR3 covers 13 residues. V lost 9 bases and J lost 0, with 9 bases in between. The CDR3 loop is CASLDYSNQPQHF. The CDR3 region has the DNA TGTGCCAGTCTAGATTATAGCAATCAGCCCCAGCATTTT.

The chain combines TRBV27 with TRBJ2-1; TRBD1 agrees at 7 bases. The CDR3 length is 17 residues. Germline values: CDR1 MNHEY, CDR2 SMNVEV (reference sequence). V lost 5 bases and J lost 9; bases outside the gene matches: 19. The CDR3 DNA follows: TGTGCCAGCAGTCCCCCCCTCAGGGGCCCCAGGGGGAGTGAGCAGTTCTTC. Protein: CASSPPLRGPRGSEQFF.

The chain employs TRBV29-1 and TRBJ1-1; D gene ambiguous. CDR1 SQVTM and CDR2 ANQGSEA come from the germline V gene. Between the trimmed V and J ends, which lost 4 bases and 11 bases, there was a span of 11 bases. The CDR3 totals 10 residues. The CDR3: CSVGGSLAFF. The CDR3 DNA follows: TGCAGCGTTGGAGGTTCTTTGGCTTTCTTT.

The rearrangement uses TRBV11-2 and TRBJ2-1; 9 bases match TRBD2. This CDR3 comprises 17 residues. Germline CDR1 and CDR2: SGHAT and FQNNGV. Trimming took 4 bases from V and 7 from J; bases not matched to a gene: 14. CDR3 in DNA: TGTGCCAGCAGCTATTCGTTAGCGGGAGTCATAGGGAATGAGCAGTTCTTC. Its protein product is CASSYSLAGVIGNEQFF.

The gene calls are TRBV5-6 and TRBJ1-1; D may be TRBD1 (6 bases). The CDR3 has 15 residues. Germline CDR1 and CDR2: SGHDT and YYEEEE. V was shortened by 6 bases and J by 5 bases, with 20 bases between the two germline ends. For the CDR3, the DNA is TGTGCCAGCAAGAAGGACGGGGGGCTGAGGACTGAAGCTTTCTTT. Translated: CASKKDGGLRTEAFF.

The CDR3 DNA is TGTGCCAGTGGGAGGACTAGCGGGGGCACAGATACGCAGTATTTT. Translated: CASGRTSGGTDTQYF. The V and J genes are TRBV19 and TRBJ2-3; 12 nucleotides match TRBD2. Germline CDR1 and CDR2: LNHDA and SQIVND (reference sequence). V was pared by 8 bases and J by 1 base, with 4 bases of the junction left unmatched. This CDR3 contains 15 residues.

This chain links TRBV29-1 with TRBJ2-7; the match to TRBD2 covers 9 bases. Per the germline V gene, CDR1 is SQVTM and CDR2 is ANQGSEA. V dropped 5 bases and J dropped 0; count of bases not matched to a gene: 8. This CDR3 spans 15 amino acids. The CDR3 DNA is TGCAGCGTTAAGCTAGCGGGATCTTACTCCTACGAGCAGTACTTC. Translation: CSVKLAGSYSYEQYF.

The chain links TRBV19 to TRBJ1-3, with unresolved D. The V and J ends lost 11 bases and 4 bases respectively, with 12 bases between them. The CDR3 loop spans 12 amino acids. CDR1 is LNHDA and CDR2 is SQIVND in the germline V gene (reference sequence). CDR3 loop: CASTDSGNTIYF. The CDR3 DNA reads TGTGCCTCTACGGACTCCGGAAACACCATATATTTT.

The chain couples TRBV4-1 to TRBJ2-1, with 7 bases lining up with TRBD2. Germline assignment: CDR1 MGHRA and CDR2 YSYEKL. This CDR3 has 13 amino acids. The V and J ends lost 0 bases and 14 bases, in that order; junction bases with no gene match: 7. CDR3 in DNA: TGCGCCAGCAGCCAAGAAGGGCGGGGAGGGAAGTTCTTC. This translates into CASSQEGRGGKFF.

This rearrangement joins TRBV7-6 to TRBJ1-6; D is uncertain. Trimming removed 2 bases from V and 4 bases from J, with 12 bases in between. The CDR3 has 16 residues. Germline lookup yields CDR1 SGHVS and CDR2 FNYEAQ. The CDR3 is CASSLFEHSYNSPLHF. CDR3 DNA sequence: TGTGCCAGCAGCTTATTTGAGCACAGTTATAATTCACCCCTCCACTTT.

The table lists this clone with a few counts. This CDR3 reads CASSEHGGGRETQYF. For the CDR3, the DNA is TGTGCCAGCAGTGAACATGGCGGGGGGAGGGAGACCCAGTACTTC. J is TRBJ2-5 and V is TRBV25-1, with 8 bases lining up with TRBD2. The CDR3 is made up of 15 amino acids. CDR1 MGHDK and CDR2 SYGVNS come from the germline V gene. J was trimmed by 5 bases and V by 2 bases; bases with no gene match: 7.

The rearrangement links TRBV7-9 to TRBJ2-3, with D perhaps TRBD1 (6 bases). Trimming pared 5 bases from V and 0 bases from J, leaving 12 bases between. CDR1 is SEHNR and CDR2 is FQNEAQ in the germline V gene (reference sequence). The CDR3 runs to 15 residues. Here the CDR3 DNA reads TGTGCCAGCAGCGCTACAGGGATTAGCACAGATACGCAGTATTTT. Translation: CASSATGISTDTQYF.

The chain uses TRBV4-1 and TRBJ1-4, with no clear D. The CDR3 is made up of 14 amino acids. CDR1 MGHRA and CDR2 YSYEKL come from the germline V gene. The V gene lost 4 bases and the J gene lost 0 bases, with 6 bases spanning the gap. The CDR3 nucleotides are TGCGCCAGCAGCCGGTTAGCAACTAATGAAAAACTGTTTTTT. It codes for CASSRLATNEKLFF.

The chain couples TRBV9 to TRBJ2-3, with D possibly TRBD1 on 5 matching bases. This CDR3 region has 16 residues. Trimming stripped 3 bases from V and 0 bases from J, with 14 bases between. Germline V lookup: CDR1 SGDLS, CDR2 YYNGEE. The CDR3 is CASSGSERQSTDTQYF. The CDR3 nucleotides are TGTGCCAGCAGCGGTTCCGAGAGACAGAGCACAGATACGCAGTATTTT.

This chain links TRBV10-3 with TRBJ1-2, with 7 bases matching TRBD1. With V trimmed by 0 bases and J by 8 bases, 9 bases remained unmatched. The V gene's germline CDR1 is ENHRY and CDR2 SYGVKD. This CDR3 comprises 15 residues. CDR3 loop: CAISESLTQGEGYTF. Written as DNA, the CDR3 is TGTGCCATCAGTGAGTCTCTGACCCAGGGGGAAGGCTACACCTTC.

This chain connects TRBV2 to TRBJ2-2; D is perhaps TRBD1 (5 bases). CDR3 size: 14 residues. V was pared by 6 bases and J by 5 bases, with 13 bases between. The V gene's germline CDR1 is SNHLY and CDR2 FYNNEI. CDR3 in amino acids: CASRGQGVTGELFF. The CDR3 region has the DNA TGTGCCAGCAGGGGGCAGGGCGTTACCGGGGAGCTGTTTTTT.

The V call is TRBV30, the J call TRBJ2-1, with D perhaps matching TRBD1 (7 bases). Germline loops: CDR1 GTSNPN, CDR2 SVGIG (reference sequence). CDR3 length equals 14 residues. Trimming removed 8 bases at V and 8 bases at J, with 22 bases between. The CDR3 DNA sequence: TGTGCCGGGCGCCGGGGCCTCAGGGGGGATGAGCAGTTCTTC. It yields the protein CAGRRGLRGDEQFF.

This chain connects TRBV6-1 to TRBJ1-2, with D maybe TRBD1 (6 bases). The germline V gene encodes CDR1 MNHNS and CDR2 SASEGT. The CDR3 loop spans 15 amino acids. V shed 3 bases and J shed 7 bases, with 18 bases lying between them. In nucleotides, the CDR3 is TGTGCCAGCAGTGATTCCGCGGGGGGCTGGGGTGGCTACACCTTC. Its translation: CASSDSAGGWGGYTF.

The chain combines TRBV5-4 with TRBJ2-4, with 7 positions matching TRBD2. There are 15 residues in the CDR3. V shed 3 bases and J 8 bases; nucleotides not matched to a gene: 11. CDR1 and CDR2 (germline): SGHNT, YYREEE (reference sequence). The chain's CDR3 is CASSSLSLAPYIQYF. CDR3 nucleotides: TGTGCCAGCAGCTCCCTCTCACTAGCGCCCTACATTCAGTACTTC.

The chain is built from TRBV21-1 and TRBJ1-2; TRBD1 reflects the table's D call only, with no check against the DNA. TRBV21-1 is tagged as a pseudogene. The length of the CDR3 is 19 residues. This chain's CDR3 is CASSKRTSQQGTASYGYTF. CDR3 sequence (DNA): TGTGCCAGCAGCAAGAGGACAAGTCAGCAGGGGACAGCCAGCTATGGCTACACCTTC.

The chain links TRBV7-7 to TRBJ2-7; 8 bases fit TRBD1. Looked up from germline, CDR1 is SSHAT and CDR2 is FNYEAQ (reference sequence). This CDR3 is 14 amino acids long. The junction had 6 bases not matched to a gene; V was cut back by 5 bases and J by 3 bases. The CDR3 region is CASSPWDRSYEQYF. The CDR3 DNA reads as TGTGCCAGCAGCCCGTGGGACAGGAGCTACGAGCAGTACTTC.

The CDR3, as DNA: TGTGCCACCAGCCCACCCTCGGGACAGGGGATCGGGAACACCATATATTTT. As protein: CATSPPSGQGIGNTIYF. This chain joins TRBV15 and TRBJ1-3; 10 bases are a match to TRBD1. The CDR3 length is 17 residues. The germline V gene encodes CDR1 LNHNV and CDR2 YYDKDF (reference sequence). V lost 5 bases and J lost 7; bases outside the gene matches: 14.

The chain uses TRBV6-5 and TRBJ2-7; D remains unclear. CDR1 MNHEY and CDR2 SVGAGI come from the germline V gene. V was cut by 0 bases and J by 6 bases, with 9 bases left in between. This CDR3 comprises 13 residues. The chain's CDR3 is CASSYSTKSEQYF. The CDR3 DNA follows: TGTGCCAGCAGTTACTCGACAAAGTCCGAGCAGTACTTC.